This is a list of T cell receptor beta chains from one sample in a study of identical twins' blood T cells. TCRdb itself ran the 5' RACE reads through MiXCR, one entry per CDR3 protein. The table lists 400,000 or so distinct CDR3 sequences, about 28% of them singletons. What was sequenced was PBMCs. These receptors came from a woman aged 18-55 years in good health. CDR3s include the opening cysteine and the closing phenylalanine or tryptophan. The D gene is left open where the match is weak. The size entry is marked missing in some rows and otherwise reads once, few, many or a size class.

TGTGCCAGCAGTTTTGCACAGATGAACACTGAAGCTTTCTTT	CASSFAQMNTEAFF	NA	NA	TRBV12-3/TRBV12-4	TRBJ1-1
TGTGCCAGCAGCCAAGTGGGGAGTGTATACACCTTC	CASSQVGSVYTF	NA	NA	TRBV3-1	TRBJ1-2
TGCAGCGTAAATAATCTCGGGGGGGGACGTGAGCAGTTCTTC	CSVNNLGGGREQFF	many	TRBD2	TRBV29-1	TRBJ2-1
TGTGCCAGCAGTCCTCGTCCAGATACGCAGTATTTT	CASSPRPDTQYF	few	NA	TRBV7-9	TRBJ2-3
TGTGCCAGCACTTGGGGAGGGGGCAATCAGCCCCAGCATTTT	CASTWGGGNQPQHF	many	NA	TRBV28	TRBJ1-5
TGTGCCGTCAGTGAGGGGACTGCAACTGAAGCTTTCTTT	CAVSEGTATEAFF	NA	NA	TRBV10-3	TRBJ1-1
TGTGCCAGCAGGTCCAGGTTGAGCTCCTACAATGAGCAGTTCTTC	CASRSRLSSYNEQFF	NA	NA	TRBV7-2	TRBJ2-1
TGTGCCAGCAGCTCAAACATACTGAATGAGCAGTTCTTC	CASSSNILNEQFF	NA	NA	TRBV11-2	TRBJ2-1
TGTGCCAGCAGTCGGGGACACGTGAACACCGGGGAGCTGTTTTTT	CASSRGHVNTGELFF	NA	NA	TRBV5-5	TRBJ2-2
TGTGCCAGTGGTATGACACGGGAGAATTCACCCCTCCACTTT	CASGMTRENSPLHF	NA	NA	TRBV19	TRBJ1-6
TGTGCCAGCAGCAAAGGAGGATGGCGGCAGGCGAGCACAGATACGCAGTATTTT	CASSKGGWRQASTDTQYF	many	NA	TRBV7-2	TRBJ2-3
TGTGCCAGCAGACTCCGGGATGTTAGCAATCAGCCCCAGCATTTT	CASRLRDVSNQPQHF	many	NA	TRBV12-3/TRBV12-4	TRBJ1-5
TGTGCCAGCAGGCCAAGGAATCAGCCCCAGCATTTT	CASRPRNQPQHF	many	NA	TRBV6-1	TRBJ1-5
TGCAGTGCTTTCGGAAACGAAGATACGCAGTATTTT	CSAFGNEDTQYF	many	NA	TRBV20-1	TRBJ2-3
TGCAGTGCTGGCAGGGTTGGTGCTGAAGCTTTCTTT	CSAGRVGAEAFF	many	NA	TRBV20-1	TRBJ1-1
TGTGCCAGCAGCGTATCCGGCGTTGGGGCAAACACTGAAGCTTTCTTT	CASSVSGVGANTEAFF	NA	NA	TRBV9	TRBJ1-1
TGCGCCAGCAGGTACGGACAGGGCCACAATGAGCAGTTATTC	CASRYGQGHNEQLF	NA	TRBD1	TRBV5-1	TRBJ2-1
TGTGCCAGCAGCTTGGAGGGCATATTCACTGAAGCTTTCTTT	CASSLEGIFTEAFF	few	NA	TRBV5-4	TRBJ1-1
TGCGCCAGCAGCCGGGAGCCAACTAATGAAAAACTGTTTTTT	CASSREPTNEKLFF	NA	NA	TRBV4-1	TRBJ1-4
TGTGCCAGCAGCAGCGAGGGGAGGCGCCTGGGGACTGAAGCTTTCTTT	CASSSEGRRLGTEAFF	few	NA	TRBV5-4	TRBJ1-1
TGCAGTGCTGACAGGGTGGACGCCTATGGCTACACCTTC	CSADRVDAYGYTF	NA	TRBD1	TRBV20-1	TRBJ1-2
TGTGCCAGCTCCTCGAACTACGAGCAGTACTTC	CASSSNYEQYF	many	NA	TRBV28	TRBJ2-7
TGTGCCAGCAGCCAAGAAGGGGGGCCCAATCAGCCCCAGCATTTT	CASSQEGGPNQPQHF	few	NA	TRBV3-1	TRBJ1-5
TGTGCCAGTAGTATTGCCCCTGTGGCGGAGACTGAAGCTTTCTTT	CASSIAPVAETEAFF	NA	NA	TRBV19	TRBJ1-1
TGTGCCAGCAGCTTCGCGTTCGCTAACTATGGCTACACCTTC	CASSFAFANYGYTF	NA	NA	TRBV11-2	TRBJ1-2
TGTGCCAGCAGCTTCGCCAGGGTCGGTGTGGAAACCGGGGAGCTGTTTTTT	CASSFARVGVETGELFF	NA	NA	TRBV13	TRBJ2-2
TGCAGTGCTAGTCTTAGCGGGAGTAACACCGGGGAGCTGTTTTTT	CSASLSGSNTGELFF	few	TRBD2	TRBV20-1	TRBJ2-2
TGTGCCAGCAGCTCGGGACTAGCGGTAACGGGGGAGCTGTTTTTT	CASSSGLAVTGELFF	few	TRBD2	TRBV13	TRBJ2-2
TGCAGTGCTAGTCGGACTAGCGGGGGCGTACAAGAGACCCAGTACTTC	CSASRTSGGVQETQYF	NA	TRBD2	TRBV20-1	TRBJ2-5
TGTGCCAGCACCTTGGCTGGTAATCAGCCCCAGCATTTT	CASTLAGNQPQHF	NA	NA	TRBV6-2/TRBV6-3	TRBJ1-5
TGCAGTGCTAGAGCACCGGGTGCAACTAATGAAAAACTGTTTTTT	CSARAPGATNEKLFF	many	NA	TRBV20-1	TRBJ1-4
TGTGCCAGCAGCAAGACAGGGCCTGGGGGAAACACCATATATTTT	CASSKTGPGGNTIYF	NA	TRBD1	TRBV25-1	TRBJ1-3
TGTGCCAGCAGCCGGCCGGGACAGGGGAAAGAGGCCCTCCACTTT	CASSRPGQGKEALHF	few	TRBD1	TRBV7-9	TRBJ1-6
TGTGCCATCAGACCGGGACAGGGAGAAACTGAAGCTTTCTTT	CAIRPGQGETEAFF	few	TRBD1	TRBV10-3	TRBJ1-1
TGCAGTGCTAGAGGCCCACAGGGAAGGGAGGCTGAAGCTTTCTTT	CSARGPQGREAEAFF	NA	NA	TRBV20-1	TRBJ1-1
TGTGCCAGCGGAAAAAGGGACCACAATCAGCCCCAGCATTTT	CASGKRDHNQPQHF	few	NA	TRBV6-2/TRBV6-3	TRBJ1-5
TGTGCCAGCAGCTTGGATGGGAACCTATACTACAATGAGCAGTTCTTC	CASSLDGNLYYNEQFF	few	NA	TRBV5-6	TRBJ2-1
TGCAGCGTTGAAAAAGGAACAGGGAGCTCCTACAATGAGCAGTTCTTC	CSVEKGTGSSYNEQFF	NA	NA	TRBV29-1	TRBJ2-1
TGCAGTGCCAAACAGCACGGCTACACCTTC	CSAKQHGYTF	NA	NA	TRBV20-1	TRBJ1-2
TGTGCCGGCAGTTTCGGCATCTCTAAGGGGACCCAGTACTTC	CAGSFGISKGTQYF	NA	NA	TRBV27	TRBJ2-5
TGCAGTGCTAGAGAGGGGTGGGCTGAAGCTTTCTTT	CSAREGWAEAFF	NA	NA	TRBV20-1	TRBJ1-1
TGTGCCAGCAGCTTAGCTGAGGGGTCTGAAGCTTTCTTT	CASSLAEGSEAFF	NA	NA	TRBV7-6	TRBJ1-1
TGCAGTGCTCCTCGGGCATCCTACAATGAGCAGTTCTTC	CSAPRASYNEQFF	NA	NA	TRBV20-1	TRBJ2-1
TGTGCCAGCAGGAGAACGGACGGTTCCCACGAGCAGTACTTC	CASRRTDGSHEQYF	NA	NA	TRBV7-9	TRBJ2-7
TGCATTGCTGGACTAGCGGGAGTTCGAGAGCAGTTCTTC	CIAGLAGVREQFF	NA	TRBD2	TRBV20-1	TRBJ2-1
TGCAGTGCCGAAGCCCGGGACAGGGGACTTGAAGCTTTCTTT	CSAEARDRGLEAFF	NA	TRBD1	TRBV20-1	TRBJ1-1